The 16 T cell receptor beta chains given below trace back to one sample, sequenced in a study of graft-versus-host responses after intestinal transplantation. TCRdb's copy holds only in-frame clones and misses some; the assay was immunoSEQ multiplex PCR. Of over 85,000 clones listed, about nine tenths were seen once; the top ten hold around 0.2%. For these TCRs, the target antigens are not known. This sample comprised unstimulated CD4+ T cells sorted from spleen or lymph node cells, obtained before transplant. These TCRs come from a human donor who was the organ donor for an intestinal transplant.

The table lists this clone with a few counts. The CDR3 nucleotides are TGTGCCAGCAGCTTAGACAGGGGACCCCAGCATTTT. Translation gives CASSLDRGPQHF. The chain uses TRBV7-9 and TRBJ1-5; 7 bases match TRBD1. After removal of 1 base from V and 10 bases from J, the junction contained 1 base not matched to a gene. This CDR3 comprises 12 residues. Germline CDR1 is SEHNR and CDR2 is FQNEAQ (reference sequence). Full variable domain (missing parts from reference TRBV7-9 and TRBJ1-5): DTGVSQNPRHKITKRGQNVTFRCDPISEHNRLYWYRQTLGQGPEFLTYFQNEAQLEKSRLLSDRFSAERPKGSFSTLEIQRTEQGDSAMYLCASSLDRGPQHFGDGTRLSIL.

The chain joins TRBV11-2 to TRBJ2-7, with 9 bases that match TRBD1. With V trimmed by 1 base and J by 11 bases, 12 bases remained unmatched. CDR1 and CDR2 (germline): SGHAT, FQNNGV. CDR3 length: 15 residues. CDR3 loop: CASSLAAGTGLEEYF. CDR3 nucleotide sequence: TGTGCCAGCAGCTTAGCGGCAGGGACAGGGCTGGAGGAGTACTTC.

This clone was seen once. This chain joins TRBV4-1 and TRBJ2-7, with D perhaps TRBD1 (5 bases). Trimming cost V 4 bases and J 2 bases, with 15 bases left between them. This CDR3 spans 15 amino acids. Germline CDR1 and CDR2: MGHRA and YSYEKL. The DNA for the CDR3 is TGCGCCAGCAGCCTCCCTGGGGCAGCCCCCTACGAGCAGTACTTC. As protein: CASSLPGAAPYEQYF.

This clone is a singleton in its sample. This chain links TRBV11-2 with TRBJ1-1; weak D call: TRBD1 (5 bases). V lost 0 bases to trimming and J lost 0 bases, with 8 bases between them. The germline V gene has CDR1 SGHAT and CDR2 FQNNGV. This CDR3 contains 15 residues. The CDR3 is CASSLEAGMNTEAFF. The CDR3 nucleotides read TGTGCCAGCAGCTTAGAGGCAGGGATGAACACTGAAGCTTTCTTT.

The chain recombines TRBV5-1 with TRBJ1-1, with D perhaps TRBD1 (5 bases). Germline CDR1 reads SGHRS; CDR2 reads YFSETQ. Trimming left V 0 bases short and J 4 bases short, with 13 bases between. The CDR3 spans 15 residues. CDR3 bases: TGCGCCAGCAGCTTGGCTGGGATCGGGGGCACTGAAGCTTTCTTT. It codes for CASSLAGIGGTEAFF.

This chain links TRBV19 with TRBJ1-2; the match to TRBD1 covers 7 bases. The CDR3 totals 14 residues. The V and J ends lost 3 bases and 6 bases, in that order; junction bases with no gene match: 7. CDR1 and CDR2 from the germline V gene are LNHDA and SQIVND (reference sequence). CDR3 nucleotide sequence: TGTGCCAGTAGTATGCGGGGACAGACCCATGGCTACACCTTC. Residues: CASSMRGQTHGYTF.

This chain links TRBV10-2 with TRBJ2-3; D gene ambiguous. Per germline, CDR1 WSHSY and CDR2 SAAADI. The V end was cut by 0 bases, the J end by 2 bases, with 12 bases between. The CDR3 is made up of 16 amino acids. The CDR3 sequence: CASSESVGPVTDTQYF. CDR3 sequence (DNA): TGCGCCAGCAGTGAGTCGGTGGGCCCGGTCACAGATACGCAGTATTTT.

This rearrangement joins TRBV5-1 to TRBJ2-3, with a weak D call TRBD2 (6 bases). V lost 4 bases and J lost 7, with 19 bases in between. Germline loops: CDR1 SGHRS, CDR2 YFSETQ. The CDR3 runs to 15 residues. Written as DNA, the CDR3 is TGCGCCAGCAGCGGAGCCTACGCCCGGGACTATACGCAGTATTTT. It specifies CASSGAYARDYTQYF.

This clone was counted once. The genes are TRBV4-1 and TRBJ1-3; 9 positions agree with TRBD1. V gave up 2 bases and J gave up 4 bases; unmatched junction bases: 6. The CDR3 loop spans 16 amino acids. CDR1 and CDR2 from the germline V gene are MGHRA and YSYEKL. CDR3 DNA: TGCGCCAGCAGCCAATCCGGGACAGGGTTCGGAAACACCATATATTTT. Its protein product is CASSQSGTGFGNTIYF.

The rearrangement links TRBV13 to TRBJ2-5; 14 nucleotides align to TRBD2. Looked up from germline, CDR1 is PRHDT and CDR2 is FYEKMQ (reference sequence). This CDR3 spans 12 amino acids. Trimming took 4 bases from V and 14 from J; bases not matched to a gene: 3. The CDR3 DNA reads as TGTGCCAGCAGCTCGGGACTAGCGGGGGCCTACTTC. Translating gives CASSSGLAGAYF.

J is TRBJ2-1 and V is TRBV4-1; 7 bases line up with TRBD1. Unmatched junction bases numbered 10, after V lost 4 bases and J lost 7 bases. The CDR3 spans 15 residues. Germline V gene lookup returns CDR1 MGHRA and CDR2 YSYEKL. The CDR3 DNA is TGCGCCAGCAGCCGCGAGATCAGGGACAGTAATGAGCAGTTCTTC. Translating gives CASSREIRDSNEQFF.

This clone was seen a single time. DNA for the CDR3: TGCGCCAGCAGCTGGACAGGGGCGAATTCACCCCTCCACTTT. Its translation: CASSWTGANSPLHF. The rearrangement joins TRBV4-1 to TRBJ1-6, with 9 bases aligning to TRBD1. The J segment lost 7 bases and the V segment lost 5 bases, leaving 3 bases of the junction unmatched. This CDR3 region has 14 residues. The germline V gene encodes CDR1 MGHRA and CDR2 YSYEKL.

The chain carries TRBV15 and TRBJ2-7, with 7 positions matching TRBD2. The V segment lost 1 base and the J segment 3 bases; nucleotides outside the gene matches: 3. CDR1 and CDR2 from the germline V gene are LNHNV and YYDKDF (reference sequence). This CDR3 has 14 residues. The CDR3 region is CATSRAGGFYEQYF. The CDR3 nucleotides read TGTGCCACCAGCAGAGCGGGGGGTTTCTACGAGCAGTACTTC.

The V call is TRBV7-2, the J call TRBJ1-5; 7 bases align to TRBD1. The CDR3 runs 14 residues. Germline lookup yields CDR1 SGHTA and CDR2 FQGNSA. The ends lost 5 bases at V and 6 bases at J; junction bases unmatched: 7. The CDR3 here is CASSPRQGIQPQHF. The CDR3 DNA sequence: TGTGCCAGCAGCCCGAGACAGGGCATTCAGCCCCAGCATTTT.

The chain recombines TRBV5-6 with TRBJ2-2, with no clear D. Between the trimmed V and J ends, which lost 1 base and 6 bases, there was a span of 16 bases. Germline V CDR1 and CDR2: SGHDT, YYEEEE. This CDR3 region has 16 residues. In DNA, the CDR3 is TGTGCCAGCAGCTTGTTCGACCGGGTGTTGTCCGGGGAGCTGTTTTTT. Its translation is CASSLFDRVLSGELFF.

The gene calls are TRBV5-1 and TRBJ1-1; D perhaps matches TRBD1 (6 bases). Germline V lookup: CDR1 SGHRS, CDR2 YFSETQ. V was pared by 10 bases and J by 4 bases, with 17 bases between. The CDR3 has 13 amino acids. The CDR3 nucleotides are TGCGCCCACGAGGGGGGAGGGGGCACTGAAGCTTTCTTT. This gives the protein CAHEGGGGTEAFF.